The subject of this entry is one T cell receptor beta chain. Its antigen is not identified. A much more abundant neighbour one base away suggests this may be a read error. This record comes from a study of tumor and adjacent non-tumor tissue in lung cancer. Background on the study: The patients, around 9 men and 5 women, were roughly 30 to 80 with stage I to III disease. Findings and limits, study-wide: Tumor TCR diversity, when higher, was linked to shorter survival. Normal lung showed higher cumulative top 100 clone frequency than tumor.

The library came from three nested PCR rounds adapted from ARM-PCR protocols. TCRdb reanalysed the multiplex PCR reads using MiXCR and keeps one entry per CDR3 protein. Of about 110,000 distinct CDR3 sequences listed, more than 70% were seen once; the top ten hold under 45%. No cell sorting was done before RNA was extracted from the tissue. Newly diagnosed lung cancer patients had thoracic surgery in China, August–late 2014, without prior chemotherapy. This CDR3 contains 14 residues. Germline V lookup: CDR1 MDHEN, CDR2 SYDVKM. The receptor was derived from an older woman with non-small cell lung cancer. The sequenced sample consisted of lung tumor tissue. The chain combines TRBV28 with TRBJ1-3; no reliable D call. In nucleotides, the CDR3 is TGTCCCAGCAGTTTCCGGAACTCTGGAAACACCATATATTTT. Its protein is CPSSFRNSGNTIYF.